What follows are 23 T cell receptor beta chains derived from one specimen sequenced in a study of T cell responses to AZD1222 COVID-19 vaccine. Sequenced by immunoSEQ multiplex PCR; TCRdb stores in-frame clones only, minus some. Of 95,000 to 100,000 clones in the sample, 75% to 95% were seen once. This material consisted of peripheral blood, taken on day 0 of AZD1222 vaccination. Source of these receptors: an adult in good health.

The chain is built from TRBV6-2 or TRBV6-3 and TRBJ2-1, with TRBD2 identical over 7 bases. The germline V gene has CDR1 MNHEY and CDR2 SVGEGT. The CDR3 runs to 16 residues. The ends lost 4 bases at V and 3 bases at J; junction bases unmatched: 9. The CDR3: CASSFPQREFYNEQFF. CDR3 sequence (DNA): TGTGCCAGCAGTTTTCCCCAGCGGGAATTCTACAATGAGCAGTTCTTC.

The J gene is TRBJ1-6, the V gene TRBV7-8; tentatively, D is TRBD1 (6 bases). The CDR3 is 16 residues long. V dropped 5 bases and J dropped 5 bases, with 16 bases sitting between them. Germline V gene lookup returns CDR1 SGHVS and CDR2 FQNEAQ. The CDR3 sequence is CASSPYRAGDNSPLHF. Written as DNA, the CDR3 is TGTGCCAGCAGCCCGTACAGGGCCGGCGATAATTCACCCCTCCACTTT. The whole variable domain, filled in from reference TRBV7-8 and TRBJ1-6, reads GAGVSQSPRYKVAKRGQDVALRCDPISGHVSLFWYQQALGQGPEFLTYFQNEAQLDKSGLPSDRFFAERPEGSVSTLKIQRTQQEDSAVYLCASSPYRAGDNSPLHFGNGTRLTVT.

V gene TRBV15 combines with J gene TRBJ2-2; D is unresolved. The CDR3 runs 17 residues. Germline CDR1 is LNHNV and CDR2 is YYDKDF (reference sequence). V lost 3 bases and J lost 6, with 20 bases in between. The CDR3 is CATSSWNGLTTPGELFF. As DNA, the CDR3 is TGTGCCACCAGCAGTTGGAATGGGTTGACAACCCCCGGGGAGCTGTTTTTT.

The CDR3 here is CASSTAANTEAFF. In DNA, the CDR3 is TGTGCCAGTAGTACGGCTGCGAACACTGAAGCTTTCTTT. V gene TRBV19 combines with J gene TRBJ1-1, with unresolved D. Germline lookup yields CDR1 LNHDA and CDR2 SQIVND (reference sequence). The length of the CDR3 is 13 residues. Trimming removed 4 bases at V and 1 base at J, with 7 bases between.

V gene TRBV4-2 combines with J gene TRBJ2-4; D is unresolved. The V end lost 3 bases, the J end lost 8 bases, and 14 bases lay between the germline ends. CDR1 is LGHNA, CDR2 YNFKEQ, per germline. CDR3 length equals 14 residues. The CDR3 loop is CASSHGPLPDIQYF. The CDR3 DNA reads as TGTGCCAGCAGCCATGGACCGCTGCCAGACATTCAGTACTTC.

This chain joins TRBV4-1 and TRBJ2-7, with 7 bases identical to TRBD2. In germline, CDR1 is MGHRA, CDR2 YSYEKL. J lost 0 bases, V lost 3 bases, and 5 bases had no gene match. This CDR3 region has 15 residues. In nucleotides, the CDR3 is TGCGCCAGCAGCCAGGCTAGCGGAACCTCCTACGAGCAGTACTTC. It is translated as CASSQASGTSYEQYF.

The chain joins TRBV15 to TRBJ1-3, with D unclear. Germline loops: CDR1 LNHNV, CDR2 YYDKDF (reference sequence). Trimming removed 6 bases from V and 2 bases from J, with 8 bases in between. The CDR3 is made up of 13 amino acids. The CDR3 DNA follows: TGTGCCACCAGTGGCACAACTGGAAACACCATATATTTT. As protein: CATSGTTGNTIYF.

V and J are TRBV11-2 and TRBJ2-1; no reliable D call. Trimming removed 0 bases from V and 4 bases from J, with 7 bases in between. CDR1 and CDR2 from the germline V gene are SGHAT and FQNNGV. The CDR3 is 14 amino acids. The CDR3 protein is CASSLDGDYNEQFF. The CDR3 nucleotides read TGTGCCAGCAGCTTAGATGGGGATTACAATGAGCAGTTCTTC. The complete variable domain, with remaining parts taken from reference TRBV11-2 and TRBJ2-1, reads EAGVAQSPRYKIIEKRQSVAFWCNPISGHATLYWYQQILGQGPKLLIQFQNNGVVDDSQLPKDRFSAERLKGVDSTLKIQPAKLEDSAVYLCASSLDGDYNEQFFGPGTRLTVL.

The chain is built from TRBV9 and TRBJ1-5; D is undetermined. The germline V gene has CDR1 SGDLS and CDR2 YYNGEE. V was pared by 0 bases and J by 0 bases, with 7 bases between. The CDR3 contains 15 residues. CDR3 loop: CASSVEGHSNQPQHF. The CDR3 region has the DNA TGTGCCAGCAGCGTAGAGGGTCATAGCAATCAGCCCCAGCATTTT.

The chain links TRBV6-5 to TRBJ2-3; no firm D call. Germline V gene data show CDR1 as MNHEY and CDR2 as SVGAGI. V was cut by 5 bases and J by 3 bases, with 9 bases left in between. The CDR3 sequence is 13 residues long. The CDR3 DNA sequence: TGTGCCAGCAGTCCCCTTGGGACAGATACGCAGTATTTT. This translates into CASSPLGTDTQYF.

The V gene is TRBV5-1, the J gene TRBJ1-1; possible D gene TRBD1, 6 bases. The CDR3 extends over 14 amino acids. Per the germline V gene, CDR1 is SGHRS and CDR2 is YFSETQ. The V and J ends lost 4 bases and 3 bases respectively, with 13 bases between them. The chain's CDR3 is CASSLRGAHTEAFF. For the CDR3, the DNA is TGCGCCAGCAGCCTCCGGGGGGCGCACACTGAAGCTTTCTTT.

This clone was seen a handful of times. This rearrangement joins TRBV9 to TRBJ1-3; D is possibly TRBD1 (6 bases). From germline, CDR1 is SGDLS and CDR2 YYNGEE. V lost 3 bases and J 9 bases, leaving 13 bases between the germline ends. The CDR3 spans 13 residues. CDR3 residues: CASSAGDTLTIYF. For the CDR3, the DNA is TGTGCCAGCAGCGCCGGGGACACCCTCACCATATATTTT.

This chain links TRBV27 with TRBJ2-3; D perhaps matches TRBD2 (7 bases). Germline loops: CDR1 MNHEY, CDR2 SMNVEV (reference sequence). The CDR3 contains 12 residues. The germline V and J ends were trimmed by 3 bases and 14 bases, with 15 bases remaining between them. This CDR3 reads CASSFWNGGLYF. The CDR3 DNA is TGTGCCAGCAGTTTTTGGAACGGGGGGCTGTATTTT.

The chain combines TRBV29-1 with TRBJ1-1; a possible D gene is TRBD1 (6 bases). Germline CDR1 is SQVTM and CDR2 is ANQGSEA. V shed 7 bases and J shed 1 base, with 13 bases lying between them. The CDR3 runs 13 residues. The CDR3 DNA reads TGCAGCGCCCCAGGGGCCGGGAACACTGAAGCTTTCTTT. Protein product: CSAPGAGNTEAFF.

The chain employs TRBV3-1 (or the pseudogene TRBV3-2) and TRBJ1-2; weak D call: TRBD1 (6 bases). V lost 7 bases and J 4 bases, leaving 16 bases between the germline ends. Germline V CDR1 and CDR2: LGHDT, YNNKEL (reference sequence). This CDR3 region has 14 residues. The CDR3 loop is CASTPKQGTYGYTF. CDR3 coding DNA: TGTGCCAGCACCCCAAAACAGGGCACCTATGGCTACACCTTC.

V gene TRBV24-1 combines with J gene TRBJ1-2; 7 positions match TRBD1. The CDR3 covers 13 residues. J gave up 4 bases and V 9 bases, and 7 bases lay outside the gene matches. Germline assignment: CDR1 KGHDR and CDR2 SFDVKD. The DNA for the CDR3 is TGTGCCACCTCCGACAGGGACAGCTATGGCTACACCTTC. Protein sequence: CATSDRDSYGYTF.

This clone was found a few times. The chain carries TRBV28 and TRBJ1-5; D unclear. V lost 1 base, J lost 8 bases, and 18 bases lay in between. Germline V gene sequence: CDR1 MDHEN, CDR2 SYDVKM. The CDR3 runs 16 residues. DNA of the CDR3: TGTGCCAGCAGTTTATTGCGGGGAGCGTGGAAGGAGCCCCAGCATTTT. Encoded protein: CASSLLRGAWKEPQHF.

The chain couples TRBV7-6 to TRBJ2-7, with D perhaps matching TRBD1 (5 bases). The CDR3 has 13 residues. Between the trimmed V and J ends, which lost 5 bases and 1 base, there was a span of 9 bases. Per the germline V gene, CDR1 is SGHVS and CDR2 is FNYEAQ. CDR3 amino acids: CASSKDSSYEQYF. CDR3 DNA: TGTGCCAGCAGCAAAGACAGTTCCTACGAGCAGTACTTC.

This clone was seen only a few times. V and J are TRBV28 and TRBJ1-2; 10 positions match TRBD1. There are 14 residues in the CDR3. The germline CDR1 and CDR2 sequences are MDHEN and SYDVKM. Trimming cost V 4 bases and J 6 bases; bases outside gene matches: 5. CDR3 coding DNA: TGTGCCAGCAGTTGGACAGGGGGTTTGAATGGCTACACCTTC. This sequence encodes CASSWTGGLNGYTF.

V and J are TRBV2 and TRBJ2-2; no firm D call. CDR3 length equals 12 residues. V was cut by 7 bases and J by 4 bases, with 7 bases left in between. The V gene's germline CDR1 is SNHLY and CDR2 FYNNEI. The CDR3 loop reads CASIRATGELFF. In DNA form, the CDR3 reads TGTGCCAGCATTAGGGCCACCGGGGAGCTGTTTTTT.

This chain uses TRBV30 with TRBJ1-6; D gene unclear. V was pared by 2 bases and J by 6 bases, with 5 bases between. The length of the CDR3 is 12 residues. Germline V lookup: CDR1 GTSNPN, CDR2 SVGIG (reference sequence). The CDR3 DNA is TGTGCCTGGAGTTCAGTTAATTCACCCCTCCACTTT. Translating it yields CAWSSVNSPLHF.

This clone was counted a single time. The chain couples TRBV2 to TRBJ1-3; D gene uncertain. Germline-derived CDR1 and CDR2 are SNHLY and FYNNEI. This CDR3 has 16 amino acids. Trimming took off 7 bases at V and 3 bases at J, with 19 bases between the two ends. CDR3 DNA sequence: TGTGCCAGCACCGAGTCGGTCGTCCCGTATGGAAACACCATATATTTT. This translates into CASTESVVPYGNTIYF.

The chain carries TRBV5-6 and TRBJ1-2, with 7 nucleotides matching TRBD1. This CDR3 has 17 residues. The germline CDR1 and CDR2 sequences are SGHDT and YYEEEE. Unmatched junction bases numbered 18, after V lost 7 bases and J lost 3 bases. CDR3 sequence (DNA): TGTGCCAGCGGATACCGGAGGGGGCCCGAAAGTGACTATGGCTACACCTTC. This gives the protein CASGYRRGPESDYGYTF.